The source of this T cell receptor (beta chain) is a study of T cells in Graves' hyperthyroidism and ophthalmopathy. Hyperthyroidism had been newly diagnosed in patients aged 18 to 65, and its duration was under 2 months. Around 10 ml fresh peripheral blood yielded the PBMCs. CDR1 is LNHDA and CDR2 is SQIVND in the germline V gene (reference sequence). V shed 3 bases and J shed 1 base, with 14 bases lying between them. This CDR3 region has 16 residues. RNA transcripts were the template for amplifying TCR beta CDR3 regions. In the first-round RT-PCR of the TCR CDR3, the HTBI primer set was used. In TCRdb, the multiplex PCR reads were re-called with MiXCR into one record per CDR3 protein. This table holds about 560,000 distinct CDR3 sequences, over 15% found once.

The sequence derives from a woman in her late teens or twenties with Graves' hyperthyroidism. The sample comprised blood. The chain is built from TRBV19 and TRBJ2-3; possibly TRBD1 or TRBD2 for D (5 bases each). DNA for the CDR3: TGTGCCAGTAGTATGGGACCTTTGGTTGGCACAGATACGCAGTATTTT. It encodes CASSMGPLVGTDTQYF.